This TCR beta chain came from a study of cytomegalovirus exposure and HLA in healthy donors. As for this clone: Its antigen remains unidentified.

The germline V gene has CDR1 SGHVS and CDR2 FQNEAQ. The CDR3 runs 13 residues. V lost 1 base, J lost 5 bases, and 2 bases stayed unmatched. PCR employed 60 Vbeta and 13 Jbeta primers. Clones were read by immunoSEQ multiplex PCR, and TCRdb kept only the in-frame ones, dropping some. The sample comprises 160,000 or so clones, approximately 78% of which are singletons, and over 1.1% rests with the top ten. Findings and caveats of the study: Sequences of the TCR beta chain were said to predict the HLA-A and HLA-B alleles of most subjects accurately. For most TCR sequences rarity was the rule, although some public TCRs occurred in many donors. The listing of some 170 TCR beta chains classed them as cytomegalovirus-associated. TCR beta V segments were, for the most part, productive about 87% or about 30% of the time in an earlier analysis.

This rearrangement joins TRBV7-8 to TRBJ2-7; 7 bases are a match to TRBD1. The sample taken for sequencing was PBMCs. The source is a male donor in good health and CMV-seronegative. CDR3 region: CASSLGQGNEQYF. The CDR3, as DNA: TGTGCCAGCAGCTTAGGACAGGGCAACGAGCAGTACTTC.